This TCR beta chain was identified during a study of cytomegalovirus exposure and HLA in healthy donors. Notes on the study in general: Most TCR sequences were seen very rarely across donors, but some public TCRs occurred in many. As a later analysis revealed, the rate of TCR association differed by HLA locus, with DRB1 most and HLA-C fewest.

Comment on this clone: Its antigen is undetermined.

The PCR employed 60 Vbeta primers together with 13 Jbeta primers. TCRdb keeps only in-frame clones here, not all; method: immunoSEQ multiplex PCR. The sample includes around 50,000 clones, about 50% of them seen just once. The CDR3 is made up of 17 amino acids. Looked up from germline, CDR1 is LNHNV and CDR2 is YYDKDF (reference sequence). V shed 9 bases and J shed 0 bases, with 23 bases lying between them. The chain joins TRBV15 to TRBJ2-5, with TRBD2 as a possible D gene (7 bases). The TCR was taken from a human donor in good health. The sequencing sample was made of PBMCs. CDR3 sequence (DNA): TGTGCCACTCGAAGGGGATTGGGGGGGCGCCACCAAGAGACCCAGTACTTC. It encodes CATRRGLGGRHQETQYF.